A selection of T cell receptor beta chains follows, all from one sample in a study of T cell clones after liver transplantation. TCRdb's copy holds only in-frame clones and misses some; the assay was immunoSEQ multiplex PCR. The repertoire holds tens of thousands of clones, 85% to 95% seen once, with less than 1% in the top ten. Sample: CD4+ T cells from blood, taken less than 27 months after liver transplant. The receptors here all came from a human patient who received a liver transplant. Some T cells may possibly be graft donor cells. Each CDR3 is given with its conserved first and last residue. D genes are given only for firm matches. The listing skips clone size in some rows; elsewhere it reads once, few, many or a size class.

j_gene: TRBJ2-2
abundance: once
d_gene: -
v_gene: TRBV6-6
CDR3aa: CASRVSNTGELFF
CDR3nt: TGTGCCAGCAGGGTATCGAACACCGGGGAGCTGTTTTTT

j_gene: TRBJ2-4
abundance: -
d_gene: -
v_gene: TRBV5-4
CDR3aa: CASSLSPSGRAQNIQYF
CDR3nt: TGTGCCAGCAGCTTGTCGCCGAGCGGGCGGGCTCAAAACATTCAGTACTTC

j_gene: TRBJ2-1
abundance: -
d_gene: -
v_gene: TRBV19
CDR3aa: CASSRPADTYNEQFF
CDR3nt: TGTGCCAGTAGCCGCCCGGCGGACACCTACAATGAGCAGTTCTTC

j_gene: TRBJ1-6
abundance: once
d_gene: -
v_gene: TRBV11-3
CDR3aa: CASSGTSSYNSPLHF
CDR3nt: TGTGCCAGCAGCGGAACTAGCTCCTATAATTCACCCCTCCACTTT

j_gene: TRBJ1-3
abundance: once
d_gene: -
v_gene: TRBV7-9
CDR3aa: CANSLAGSGNTIYF
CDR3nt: TGTGCCAATTCCCTGGCAGGGTCTGGAAACACCATATATTTT

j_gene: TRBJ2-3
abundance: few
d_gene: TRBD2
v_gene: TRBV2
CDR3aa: CASSPTSGSADTQYF
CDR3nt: TGTGCCAGCAGTCCTACTAGCGGGAGTGCAGATACGCAGTATTTT

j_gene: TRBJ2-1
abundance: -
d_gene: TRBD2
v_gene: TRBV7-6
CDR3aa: CASSLARPSGRFHNEQFF
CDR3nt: TGTGCCAGCAGCTTAGCTCGCCCTAGCGGGAGGTTCCACAATGAGCAGTTCTTC

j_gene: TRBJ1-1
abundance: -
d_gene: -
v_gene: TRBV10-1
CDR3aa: CASSGGNTEAFF
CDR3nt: TGCGCCAGCAGTGGGGGAAACACTGAAGCTTTCTTT

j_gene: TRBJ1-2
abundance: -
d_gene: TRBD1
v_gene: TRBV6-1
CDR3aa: CASSERGQGVVNGYTF
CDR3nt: TGTGCCAGCAGTGAAAGGGGACAGGGGGTCGTAAATGGCTACACCTTC

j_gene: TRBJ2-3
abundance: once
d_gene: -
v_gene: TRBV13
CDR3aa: CASSLGTGTDTQYF
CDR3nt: TGTGCCAGCAGCTTGGGTACAGGTACAGATACGCAGTATTTT

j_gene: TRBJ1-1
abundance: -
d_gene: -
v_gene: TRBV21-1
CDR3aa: CASSKNQGTEAFF
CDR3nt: TGTGCCAGCAGCAAAAATCAGGGCACTGAAGCTTTCTTT

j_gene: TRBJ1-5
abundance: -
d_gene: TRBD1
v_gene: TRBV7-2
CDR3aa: CASSIQGAGAQPQHF
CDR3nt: TGTGCCAGCAGCATCCAGGGGGCAGGGGCCCAGCCCCAGCATTTT

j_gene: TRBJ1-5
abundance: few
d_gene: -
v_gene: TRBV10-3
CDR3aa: CAISESSGMGNQPQHF
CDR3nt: TGTGCCATCAGTGAGTCATCGGGGATGGGCAATCAGCCCCAGCATTTT

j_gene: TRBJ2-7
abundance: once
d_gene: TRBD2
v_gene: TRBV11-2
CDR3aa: CASSTRLLAGGPRSYEQYF
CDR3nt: TGTGCCAGCAGCACACGTCTCTTAGCGGGAGGGCCTCGTTCCTACGAGCAGTACTTC

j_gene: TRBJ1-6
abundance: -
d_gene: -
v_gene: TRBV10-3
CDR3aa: CAISSGTGYNSPLHF
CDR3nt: TGTGCCATCAGTTCCGGGACGGGCTATAATTCACCCCTCCACTTT

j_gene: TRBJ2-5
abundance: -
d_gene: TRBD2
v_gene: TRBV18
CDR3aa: CASSQREGLLETQYF
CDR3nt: TGTGCCAGCTCTCAGCGGGAGGGCCTTTTGGAGACCCAGTACTTC

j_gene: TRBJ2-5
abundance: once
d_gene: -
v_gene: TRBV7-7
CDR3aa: CASSEQGFGGETQYF
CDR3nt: TGTGCCAGCAGCGAACAGGGATTCGGAGGGGAGACCCAGTACTTC

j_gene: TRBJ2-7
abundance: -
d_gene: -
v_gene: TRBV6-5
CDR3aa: CASSPTGTDTYEQYF
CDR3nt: TGTGCCAGCAGTCCAACAGGGACCGATACCTACGAGCAGTACTTC

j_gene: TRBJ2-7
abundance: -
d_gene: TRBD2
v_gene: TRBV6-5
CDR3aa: CASSYSTLAGNYEQYF
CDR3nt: TGTGCCAGCAGTTACTCGACACTAGCGGGGAACTACGAGCAGTACTTC

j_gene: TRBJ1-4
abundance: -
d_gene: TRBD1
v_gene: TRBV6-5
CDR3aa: CASGQGGPNEKLFF
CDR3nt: TGTGCCAGCGGGCAGGGGGGACCTAATGAAAAACTGTTTTTT

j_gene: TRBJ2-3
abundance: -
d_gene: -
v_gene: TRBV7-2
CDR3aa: CASRPGDRDTQYF
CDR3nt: TGTGCCAGCAGACCGGGGGATAGGGATACGCAGTATTTT

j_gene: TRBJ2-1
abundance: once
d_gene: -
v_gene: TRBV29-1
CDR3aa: CSSTGSRNEQFF
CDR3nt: TGCAGCTCTACAGGGAGCCGCAATGAGCAGTTCTTC

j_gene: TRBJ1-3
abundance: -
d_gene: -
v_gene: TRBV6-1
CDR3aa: CASRSGSSGNTIYF
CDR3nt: TGTGCCAGCAGGTCCGGTAGTTCTGGAAACACCATATATTTT

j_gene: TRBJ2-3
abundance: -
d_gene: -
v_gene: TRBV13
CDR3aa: CASSLGTFDLNTQYF
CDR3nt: TGTGCCAGCAGCTTAGGGACATTTGATCTTAATACGCAGTATTTT

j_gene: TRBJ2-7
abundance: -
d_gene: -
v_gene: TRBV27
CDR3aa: CASSSREASTYEQYF
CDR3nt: TGTGCCAGCAGCTCTCGAGAAGCTTCCACCTACGAGCAGTACTTC

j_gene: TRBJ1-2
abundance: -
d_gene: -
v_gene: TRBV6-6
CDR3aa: CASSSSGTNYGYTF
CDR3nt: TGTGCCAGCAGTTCATCCGGGACGAACTATGGCTACACCTTC

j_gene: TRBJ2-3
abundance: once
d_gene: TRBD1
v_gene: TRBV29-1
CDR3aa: CSVRGQATDTQYF
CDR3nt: TGCAGCGTCCGAGGACAGGCGACAGATACGCAGTATTTT

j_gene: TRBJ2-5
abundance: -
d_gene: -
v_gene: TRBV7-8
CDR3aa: CASSRTVETQYF
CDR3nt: TGTGCCAGCAGCAGGACAGTAGAGACCCAGTACTTC